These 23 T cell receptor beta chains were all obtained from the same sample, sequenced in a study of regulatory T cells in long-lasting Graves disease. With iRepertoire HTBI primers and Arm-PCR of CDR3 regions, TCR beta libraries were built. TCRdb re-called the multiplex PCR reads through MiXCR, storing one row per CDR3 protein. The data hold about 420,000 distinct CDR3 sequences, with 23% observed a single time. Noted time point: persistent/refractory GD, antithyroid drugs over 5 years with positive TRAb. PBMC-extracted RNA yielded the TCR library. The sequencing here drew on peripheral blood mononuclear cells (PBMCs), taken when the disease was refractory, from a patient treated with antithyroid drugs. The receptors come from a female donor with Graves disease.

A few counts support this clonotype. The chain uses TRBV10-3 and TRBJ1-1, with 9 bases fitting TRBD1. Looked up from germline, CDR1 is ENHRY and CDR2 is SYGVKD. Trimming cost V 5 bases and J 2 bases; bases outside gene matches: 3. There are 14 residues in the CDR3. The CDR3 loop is CAISRTGENTEAFF. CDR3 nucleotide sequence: TGTGCCATCAGTAGGACAGGGGAAAACACTGAAGCTTTCTTT.

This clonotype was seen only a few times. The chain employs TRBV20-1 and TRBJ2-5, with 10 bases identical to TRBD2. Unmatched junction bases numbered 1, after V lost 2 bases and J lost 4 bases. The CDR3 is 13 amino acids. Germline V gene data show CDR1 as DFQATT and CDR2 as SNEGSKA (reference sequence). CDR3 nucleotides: TGCAGTGCTAGACCTAGCGGGAGAGAGACCCAGTACTTC. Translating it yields CSARPSGRETQYF.

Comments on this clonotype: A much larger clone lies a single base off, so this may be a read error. CDR3 protein: CATSEASNQPRHF. The CDR3 DNA reads as TGTGCCACCTCAGAGGCTAGCAATCAGCCCCGGCATTTT. The rearrangement links TRBV10-3 to TRBJ1-5, with D uncertain. This CDR3 is built from 13 residues. From germline, CDR1 is ENHRY and CDR2 SYGVKD.

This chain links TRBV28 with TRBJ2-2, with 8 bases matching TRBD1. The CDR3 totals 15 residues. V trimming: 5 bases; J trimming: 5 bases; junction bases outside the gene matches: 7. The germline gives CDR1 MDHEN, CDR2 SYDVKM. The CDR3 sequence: CASSRAGGWTGELFF. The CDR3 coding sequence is TGTGCCAGCAGTCGGGCAGGGGGCTGGACCGGGGAGCTGTTTTTT.

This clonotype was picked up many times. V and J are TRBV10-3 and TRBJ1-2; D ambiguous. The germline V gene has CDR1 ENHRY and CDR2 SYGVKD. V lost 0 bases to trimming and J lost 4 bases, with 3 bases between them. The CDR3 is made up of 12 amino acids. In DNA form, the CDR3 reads TGTGCCATCAGTGAGTCGGCCTATGGCTACACCTTC. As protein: CAISESAYGYTF.

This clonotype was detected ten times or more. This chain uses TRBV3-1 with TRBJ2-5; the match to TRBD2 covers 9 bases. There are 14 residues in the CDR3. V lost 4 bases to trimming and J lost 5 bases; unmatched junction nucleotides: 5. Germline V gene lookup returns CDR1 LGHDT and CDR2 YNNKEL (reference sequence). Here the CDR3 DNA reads TGTGCCAGCAGCCGAGGACTAGCGACGGAGACCCAGTACTTC. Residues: CASSRGLATETQYF.

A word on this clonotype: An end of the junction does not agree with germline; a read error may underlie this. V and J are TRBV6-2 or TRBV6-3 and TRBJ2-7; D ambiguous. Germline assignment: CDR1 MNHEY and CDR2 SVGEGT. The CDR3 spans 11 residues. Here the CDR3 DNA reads TGTGCCAGCAGGGAATCCTACGAGCAGTGCTTC. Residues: CASRESYEQCF.

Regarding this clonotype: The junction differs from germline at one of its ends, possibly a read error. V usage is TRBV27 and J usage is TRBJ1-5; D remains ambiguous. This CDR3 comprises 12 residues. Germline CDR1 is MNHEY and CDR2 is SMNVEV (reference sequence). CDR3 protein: CASSLLGQPQHF. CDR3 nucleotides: TGTGCCAGCAGCTTATTGGGCCAGCCCCAGCATTTT.

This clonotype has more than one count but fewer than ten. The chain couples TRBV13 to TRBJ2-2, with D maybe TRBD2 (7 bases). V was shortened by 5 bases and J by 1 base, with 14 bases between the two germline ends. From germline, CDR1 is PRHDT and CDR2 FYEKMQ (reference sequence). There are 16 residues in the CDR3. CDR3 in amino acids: CASSIQGRENTGELFF. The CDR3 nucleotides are TGTGCCAGCAGCATTCAGGGGAGGGAGAACACCGGGGAGCTGTTTTTT.

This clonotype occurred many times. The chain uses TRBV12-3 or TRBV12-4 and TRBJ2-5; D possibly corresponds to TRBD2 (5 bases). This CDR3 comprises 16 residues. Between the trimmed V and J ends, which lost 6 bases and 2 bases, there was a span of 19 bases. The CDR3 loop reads CASSPMPRGNQETQYF. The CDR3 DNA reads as TGTGCCAGCAGCCCCATGCCAAGAGGGAATCAAGAGACCCAGTACTTC.

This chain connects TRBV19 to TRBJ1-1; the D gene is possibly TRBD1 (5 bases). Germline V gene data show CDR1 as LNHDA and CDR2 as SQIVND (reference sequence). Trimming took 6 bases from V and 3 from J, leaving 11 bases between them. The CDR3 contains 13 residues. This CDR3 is CASRPQGYTEAFF. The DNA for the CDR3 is TGTGCCAGTAGGCCCCAGGGATACACTGAAGCTTTCTTT.

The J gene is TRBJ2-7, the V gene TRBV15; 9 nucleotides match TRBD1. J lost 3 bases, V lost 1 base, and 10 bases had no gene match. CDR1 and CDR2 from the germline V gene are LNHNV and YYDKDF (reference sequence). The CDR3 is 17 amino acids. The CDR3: CATSRADRGRPGYEQYF. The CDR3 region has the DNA TGTGCCACCAGCAGAGCGGACAGGGGAAGGCCCGGCTACGAGCAGTACTTC. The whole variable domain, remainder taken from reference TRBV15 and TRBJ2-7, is DAMVIQNPRYQVTQFGKPVTLSCSQTLNHNVMYWYQQKSSQAPKLLFHYYDKDFNNEADTPDNFQSRRPNTSFCFLDIRSPGLGDTAMYLCATSRADRGRPGYEQYFGPGTRLTVT.

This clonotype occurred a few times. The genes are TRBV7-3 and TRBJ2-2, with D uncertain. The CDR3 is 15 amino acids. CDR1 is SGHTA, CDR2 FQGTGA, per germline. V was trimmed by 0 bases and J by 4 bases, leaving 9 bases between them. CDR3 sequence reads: CASSLTTSPTGELFF. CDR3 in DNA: TGTGCCAGCAGCTTAACGACAAGTCCCACCGGGGAGCTGTTTTTT.

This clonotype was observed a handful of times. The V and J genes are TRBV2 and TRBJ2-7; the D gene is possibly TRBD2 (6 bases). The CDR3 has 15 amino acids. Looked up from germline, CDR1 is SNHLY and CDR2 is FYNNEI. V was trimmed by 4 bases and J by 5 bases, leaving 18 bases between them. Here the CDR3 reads CASSGRGASLHEQYF. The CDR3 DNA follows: TGTGCCAGCAGTGGGCGCGGGGCTAGCTTGCACGAGCAGTACTTC.

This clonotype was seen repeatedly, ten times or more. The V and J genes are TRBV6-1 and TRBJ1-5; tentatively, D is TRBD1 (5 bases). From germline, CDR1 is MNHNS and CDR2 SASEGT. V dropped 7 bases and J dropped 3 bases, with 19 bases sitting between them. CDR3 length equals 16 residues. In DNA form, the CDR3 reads TGTGCCAGCATGCCAGCCGCCGGGGCCCACAATCAGCCCCAGCATTTT. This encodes CASMPAAGAHNQPQHF.

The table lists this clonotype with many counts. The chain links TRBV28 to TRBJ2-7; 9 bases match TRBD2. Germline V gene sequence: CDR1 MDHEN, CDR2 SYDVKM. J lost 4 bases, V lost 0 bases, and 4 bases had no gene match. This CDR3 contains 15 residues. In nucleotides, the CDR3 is TGTGCCAGCAGTTTATGGACTAGCGGATCTTACGAGCAGTACTTC. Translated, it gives CASSLWTSGSYEQYF.

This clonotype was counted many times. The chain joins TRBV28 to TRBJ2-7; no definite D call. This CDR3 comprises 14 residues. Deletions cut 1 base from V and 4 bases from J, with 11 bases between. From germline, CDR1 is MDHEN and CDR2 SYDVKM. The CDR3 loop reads CASSLSPSNYEQYF. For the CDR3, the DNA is TGTGCCAGCAGTTTATCCCCGAGCAATTACGAGCAGTACTTC.

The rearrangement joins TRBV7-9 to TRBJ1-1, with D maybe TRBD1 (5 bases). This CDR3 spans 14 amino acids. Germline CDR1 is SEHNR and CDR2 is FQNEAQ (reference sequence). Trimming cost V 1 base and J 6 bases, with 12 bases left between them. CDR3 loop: CASSLDSQGAEAFF. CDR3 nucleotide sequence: TGTGCCAGCAGCTTAGATTCCCAGGGCGCTGAAGCTTTCTTT.

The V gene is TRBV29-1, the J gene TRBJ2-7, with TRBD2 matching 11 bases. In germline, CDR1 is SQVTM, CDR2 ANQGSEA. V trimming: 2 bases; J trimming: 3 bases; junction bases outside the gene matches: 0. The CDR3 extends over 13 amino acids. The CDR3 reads CSVELAGGYEQYF. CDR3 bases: TGCAGCGTTGAACTAGCGGGAGGCTACGAGCAGTACTTC.

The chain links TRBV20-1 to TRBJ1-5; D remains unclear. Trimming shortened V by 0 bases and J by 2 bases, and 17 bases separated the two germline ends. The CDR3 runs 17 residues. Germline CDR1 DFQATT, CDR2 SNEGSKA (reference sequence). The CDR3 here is CSARDLALGDGNQPQHF. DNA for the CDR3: TGCAGTGCTAGAGATTTGGCGCTCGGAGATGGCAATCAGCCCCAGCATTTT.

The CDR3 loop is CASRPGQRETQYF. The CDR3 nucleotides read TGTGCCAGCAGGCCGGGACAAAGGGAGACCCAGTACTTC. J is TRBJ2-5 and V is TRBV2; a weak D match, TRBD1 (6 bases). Germline V gene sequence: CDR1 SNHLY, CDR2 FYNNEI. V was shortened by 6 bases and J by 5 bases, with 13 bases between the two germline ends. CDR3 length: 13 residues. Full variable domain (missing parts from reference TRBV2 and TRBJ2-5): EPEVTQTPSHQVTQMGQEVILRCVPISNHLYFYWYRQILGQKVEFLVSFYNNEISEKSEIFDDQFSVERPDGSNFTLKIRSTKLEDSAMYFCASRPGQRETQYFGPGTRLLVL.

CDR3 protein: CASSASTHYNEQFF. DNA for the CDR3: TGTGCCAGCAGCGCATCGACTCATTACAATGAGCAGTTCTTC. The chain uses TRBV7-2 and TRBJ2-1; the D is unclear. Germline CDR1 and CDR2: SGHTA and FQGNSA. Trimming removed 5 bases at V and 4 bases at J, with 12 bases between. This CDR3 has 14 amino acids.

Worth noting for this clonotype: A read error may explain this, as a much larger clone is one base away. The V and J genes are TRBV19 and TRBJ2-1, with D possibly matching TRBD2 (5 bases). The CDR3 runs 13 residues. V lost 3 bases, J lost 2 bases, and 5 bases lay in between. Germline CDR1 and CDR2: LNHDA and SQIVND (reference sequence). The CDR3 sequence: CASSIGTYNEQFF. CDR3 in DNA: TGTGCCAGTAGTATCGGGACCTACAATGAGCAGTTCTTC.